The clone carrying this T cell receptor (beta chain) was seen more than once but under ten times. This CDR3 is 17 amino acids long. Germline values: CDR1 LNHDA, CDR2 SQIVND (reference sequence). Trimming left V 5 bases short and J 0 bases short, with 17 bases between. Repertoires were generated with immunoSEQ multiplex PCR, while TCRdb's copy carries only in-frame clones and drops some. The data hold tens of thousands of clones, with around 88% observed a single time. The source of the sample is a study of T cell responses to AZD1222 COVID-19 vaccine. J is TRBJ1-3 and V is TRBV19; D call uncertain. Here the sequenced sample was peripheral blood, taken on day 0 of AZD1222 vaccination. The sequence came from an adult in good health. In DNA form, the CDR3 reads TGTGCCAGTAGTCCCCCCGTGGCGGGAAGCTCTGGAAACACCATATATTTT. Translated, it gives CASSPPVAGSSGNTIYF.